This record concerns one TCR beta chain sequence. No antigen is known for it. The donors were all healthy and Caucasian. The V and J ends lost 6 bases and 10 bases, in that order; junction bases with no gene match: 9. The CDR3 totals 14 residues. MiXCR, run by TCRdb on the 5' RACE reads, gives a single entry per CDR3 protein. The data contain around 1.7 million distinct CDR3 sequences, about 30% of them singletons. This entry is derived from a study of identical twins. Study-wide points: In monozygotic twins, models underestimated the sharing of out-of-frame TCR alpha. Conclusions came from cross-sectional statistical analysis, not from following the same donors.

The chain uses TRBV12-3 or TRBV12-4 and TRBJ2-1, with TRBD1 matching 10 bases. The sequenced sample was cord blood. This TCR came from a newborn girl in good health. The CDR3 loop is CASSRRQGAGEQFF. CDR3 bases: TGTGCCAGCAGCCGCCGACAGGGGGCAGGCGAGCAGTTCTTC.